The entry below describes one T cell receptor beta chain. The RNA, about 0.5 to 1 ug, was put through reverse transcription using random hexamers. By means of immunoSEQ multiplex PCR, TCR beta CDR3 spanning 54 Vbeta and 13 Jbeta underwent amplification. TCRdb ran MiXCR on the immunoSEQ multiplex PCR reads and lists one entry per CDR3 protein. The sample has some 90,000 distinct CDR3 sequences; 80% to 95% are singletons. The T cells that were sequenced for TCR beta were CD8+ and CD4+ cells from blood. The controls were healthy donors who were matched for age and sex. TEMRA cells were enriched by FACS, and CD4+ and CD8+ T cells were negatively isolated. This entry belongs to a study of CD8 T cells in Susac syndrome. The CDR3 is 18 amino acids. Germline values: CDR1 MNHEY, CDR2 SVGAGI. Losses at the gene ends were 0 bases for V and 0 bases for J; bases not matched to a gene: 8.

The sample comprised CD8+ T cells from PBMCs. The chain is built from TRBV6-5 and TRBJ1-2, with TRBD1 matching over 9 bases. The receptor was derived from a human donor in good health. CDR3 amino acids: CASSYSTGTGSTNYGYTF. CDR3 DNA: TGTGCCAGCAGTTACTCTACCGGGACAGGGTCAACTAACTATGGCTACACCTTC.